Below are 7 T cell receptor beta chains sequenced from a single sample in a study of blood T cell repertoires in COVID-19. The table came from immunoSEQ multiplex PCR; TCRdb's copy has only in-frame clones and leaves some out. The sample includes 250,000 or so clones, approximately 84% seen only once; the top ten take 1.9%. The sequenced material came from peripheral blood. Receptor source: a woman at least 80 years old with acute or convalescent COVID-19.

This rearrangement joins TRBV2 to TRBJ1-6; tentatively, D is TRBD1 (6 bases). CDR1 and CDR2 (germline): SNHLY, FYNNEI. V lost 6 bases to trimming and J lost 3 bases, with 6 bases between them. The CDR3 has 13 amino acids. DNA for the CDR3: TGTGCCAGCAGACAGGGCTATAATTCACCCCTCCACTTT. Protein product: CASRQGYNSPLHF. The full variable domain, completed using reference TRBV2 and TRBJ1-6, is EPEVTQTPSHQVTQMGQEVILRCVPISNHLYFYWYRQILGQKVEFLVSFYNNEISEKSEIFDDQFSVERPDGSNFTLKIRSTKLEDSAMYFCASRQGYNSPLHFGNGTRLTVT.

Notes on this clone: A read error may produce the germline difference seen at one junction end. The genes are TRBV12-3 or TRBV12-4 and TRBJ2-1; D gene ambiguous. The CDR3 consists of 9 residues. The CDR3 DNA reads TGTGCCAGCAGTTATCCCCCGGTCTTC. This encodes CASSYPPVF.

Here the CDR3 reads CASSLEHNNNEQFF. CDR3 nucleotides: TGCGCCAGCAGCTTGGAACACAACAACAATGAGCAGTTCTTC. V is TRBV5-1 and J is TRBJ2-1; D not resolved. Germline CDR1 reads SGHRS; CDR2 reads YFSETQ. The CDR3 runs 14 residues. V was pared by 0 bases and J by 5 bases, with 9 bases between. Together with reference TRBV5-1 and TRBJ2-1, the CDR3 gives the full variable domain: KAGVTQTPRYLIKTRGQQVTLSCSPISGHRSVSWYQQTPGQGLQFLFEYFSETQRNKGNFPGRFSGRQFSNSRSEMNVSTLELGDSALYLCASSLEHNNNEQFFGPGTRLTVL.

The chain joins TRBV28 to TRBJ2-3, with 10 bases lining up with TRBD2. There are 15 residues in the CDR3. The V segment lost 7 bases and the J segment 6 bases; nucleotides outside the gene matches: 10. Looked up from germline, CDR1 is MDHEN and CDR2 is SYDVKM. CDR3 nucleotides: TGTGCCAGCAAAACCCTAGCGGGGGCGGGGGATACGCAGTATTTT. Translated, it gives CASKTLAGAGDTQYF.

The V and J genes are TRBV5-1 and TRBJ2-3; D unresolved. Trimming pared 2 bases from V and 0 bases from J, leaving 7 bases between. Per germline, CDR1 SGHRS and CDR2 YFSETQ. The CDR3 sequence is 14 residues long. DNA of the CDR3: TGCGCCAGCAGCTTCCCTTCTAGCACAGATACGCAGTATTTT. This translates into CASSFPSSTDTQYF.

V is TRBV28 and J is TRBJ1-2; TRBD1 matches at 11 bases. Germline V lookup: CDR1 MDHEN, CDR2 SYDVKM. The CDR3 is 14 residues long. The V and J ends lost 10 bases and 6 bases, in that order; junction bases with no gene match: 10. This CDR3 is CATQDRGQGNGYTF. CDR3 DNA: TGTGCCACCCAGGACAGGGGGCAAGGGAATGGCTACACCTTC.

The sample holds a few counts of this clone. The gene calls are TRBV30 and TRBJ1-2; D may be TRBD1 (5 bases). CDR3 length equals 13 residues. The V gene's germline CDR1 is GTSNPN and CDR2 SVGIG (reference sequence). V was pared by 7 bases and J by 8 bases, with 20 bases between. DNA for the CDR3: TGTGCCTACCAGGGTTTTACTTTAGACGGCTACACCTTC. Translated: CAYQGFTLDGYTF.